Listed below are T cell receptor beta chains from one sample, sequenced in a study of shared clonotypes between healthy human individuals. The method was immunoSEQ multiplex PCR; TCRdb's version includes in-frame clones alone and lacks a portion of them. The sample carries just over 2,000,000 clones, 85% to 95% recorded once. The sequencing sample was made of naive CD4+ T cells sorted from blood. The receptors were sampled from a man aged 18 to 35 in good health. CDR3s include the opening cysteine and the closing phenylalanine or tryptophan. A D gene is named only where the DNA matches it firmly. A clone size is listed for some rows: how often the clone was seen (once, few, many), or a class if it is expanded.

TRBV29-1,TRBD1,14,.,CSVRTGSYNSPLHF
TRBV5-1,TRBD2,16,few,CASSGGLAGPGETQYF
TRBV11-2,.,14,.,CASSLSQGASEQYF
TRBV7-9,.,15,once,CASSLAGQSNQPQHF
TRBV7-6,.,13,.,CASSIRLQETQYF
TRBV7-2,.,14,.,CASSLAMVPETQYF
TRBV4-1,TRBD2,15,.,CASSQEASGVRELFF
TRBV5-1,.,15,.,CASSLREAYNSPLHF
TRBV30,TRBD2,12,.,CAQKAGADTQYF
TRBV5-5,.,13,.,CASSLVVGTEAFF
TRBV4-3,.,20,.,CASSQDLAGRVFSVADTQYF